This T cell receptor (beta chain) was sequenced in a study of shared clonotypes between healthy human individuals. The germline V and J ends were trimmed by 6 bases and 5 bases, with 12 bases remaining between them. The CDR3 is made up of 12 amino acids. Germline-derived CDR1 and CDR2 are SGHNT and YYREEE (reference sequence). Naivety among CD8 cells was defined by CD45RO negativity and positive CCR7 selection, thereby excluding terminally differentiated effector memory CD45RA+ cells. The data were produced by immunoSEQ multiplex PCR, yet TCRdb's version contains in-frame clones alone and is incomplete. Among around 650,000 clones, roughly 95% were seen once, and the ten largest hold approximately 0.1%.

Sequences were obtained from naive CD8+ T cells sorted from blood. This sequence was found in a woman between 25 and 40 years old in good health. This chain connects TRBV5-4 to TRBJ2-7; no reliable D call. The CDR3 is CASISDGDEQYF. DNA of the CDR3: TGTGCCAGCATCTCTGATGGGGACGAGCAGTACTTC.